Shown below are 12 T cell receptor beta chains from a single sample sequenced in a study of T cell repertoires in cytomegalovirus infection. One entry per CDR3 protein results from TCRdb running MiXCR on the reads. The sample holds 200,000 or so distinct CDR3 sequences, roughly a fifth seen once. Sequencing was carried out using PBMCs. Receptor source: a human donor in good health (CMV status not recorded). Some clones in this sample may be carry-over from other donors' samples.

This chain uses TRBV28 with TRBJ1-3; D unclear. There are 14 residues in the CDR3. Germline-derived CDR1 and CDR2 are MDHEN and SYDVKM. The V end was cut by 2 bases, the J end by 0 bases, with 5 bases between. Here the CDR3 DNA reads TGTGCCAGCAGTTTAATCCACTCTGGAAACACCATATATTTT. Protein: CASSLIHSGNTIYF.

This clonotype has a handful of counts. The chain joins TRBV4-2 to TRBJ2-1; D uncertain. The CDR3 runs 14 residues. With 6 bases removed from V and 0 bases from J, the gap between germline ends came to 9 bases. The germline V gene has CDR1 LGHNA and CDR2 YNFKEQ. CDR3 in DNA: TGTGCCAGCAGTAGCCTCCCCTCCTACAATGAGCAGTTCTTC. Encoded protein: CASSSLPSYNEQFF.

The V call is TRBV6-2 or TRBV6-3, the J call TRBJ2-7; D is ambiguous. The CDR3 is 15 amino acids. The ends were cut back, 4 bases at V and 0 bases at J, with 13 bases in the middle. Per germline, CDR1 MNHEY and CDR2 SVGEGT. CDR3 DNA: TGTGCCAGCAGTTCCCGGCAGCCCAACTCCTACGAGCAGTACTTC. Its protein product is CASSSRQPNSYEQYF.

The V and J genes are TRBV4-2 and TRBJ1-6, with 7 nucleotides matching TRBD1. Trimming cost V 0 bases and J 0 bases; bases outside gene matches: 8. The CDR3 loop spans 19 amino acids. Per germline, CDR1 LGHNA and CDR2 YNFKEQ. CDR3 DNA: TGTGCCAGCAGCCAAGAAGGGGGGACAGCGAGCTCCTATAATTCACCCCTCCACTTT. It specifies CASSQEGGTASSYNSPLHF.

On this clonotype itself: A much larger clone is a single base away; this may be a read error. The chain joins TRBV7-2 to TRBJ2-5; D gene uncertain. The V end was cut by 5 bases, the J end by 2 bases, with 15 bases between. The CDR3 sequence is 15 residues long. Germline values: CDR1 SGHTA, CDR2 FQGNSA. The DNA of the CDR3 is TGTGCCAGCAGCCCAGATGTGGTATTTCAAGAGACCCAGTACTTC. It codes for CASSPDVVFQETQYF.

The sample holds many counts of this clonotype. V gene TRBV7-2 combines with J gene TRBJ2-6; possibly TRBD1 or TRBD2 for D (6 bases each). The CDR3 spans 19 residues. V gave up 3 bases and J gave up 2 bases, with 20 bases separating them. CDR1 is SGHTA and CDR2 is FQGNSA in the germline V gene. This chain's CDR3 is CASSFRGSPRGTGANVLTF. Here the CDR3 DNA reads TGTGCCAGCAGCTTCAGGGGCTCCCCTCGGGGGACTGGGGCCAACGTCCTGACTTTC.

This chain connects TRBV11-2 to TRBJ2-1, with D maybe TRBD2 (7 bases). The CDR3 length is 17 residues. The V end lost 1 base, the J end lost 4 bases, and 17 bases lay between the germline ends. CDR1 and CDR2 from the germline V gene are SGHAT and FQNNGV. The CDR3 bases are TGTGCCAGCAGCTTAGTTCCGGGGGGCACTATATACAATGAGCAGTTCTTC. Amino acids: CASSLVPGGTIYNEQFF.

V usage is TRBV5-1 and J usage is TRBJ1-1; unclear D gene. The ends were cut back, 0 bases at V and 1 base at J, with 7 bases in the middle. The CDR3 is 14 residues long. Germline V gives CDR1 SGHRS, CDR2 YFSETQ. The DNA for the CDR3 is TGCGCCAGCAGCTTGGCTCGGACGAACACTGAAGCTTTCTTT. It translates to CASSLARTNTEAFF.

The CDR3 DNA is TGTGCCAGCAGCTCGTCCAGGAACTATGGCTACACCTTC. It specifies CASSSSRNYGYTF. The V call is TRBV7-2, the J call TRBJ1-2; D is unresolved. The germline V gene encodes CDR1 SGHTA and CDR2 FQGNSA. V was pared by 4 bases and J by 2 bases, with 8 bases between. The CDR3 has 13 residues.

This clonotype was found many times. The V gene is TRBV5-5, the J gene TRBJ2-7, with D possibly TRBD2 on 6 matching bases. From germline, CDR1 is SGHKS and CDR2 YYEKEE (reference sequence). The CDR3 runs 13 residues. Trimming left V 3 bases short and J 3 bases short, with 10 bases between. The CDR3 DNA sequence: TGTGCCAGCAGCTCGGGAGACGGCTACGAGCAGTACTTC. Translated: CASSSGDGYEQYF.

This clonotype was detected only a few times. The chain uses TRBV5-5 and TRBJ1-4, with TRBD1 identical over 7 bases. The V gene end was trimmed by 4 bases and the J gene end by 4 bases; junction bases not matched to a gene: 4. Germline CDR1 SGHKS, CDR2 YYEKEE (reference sequence). The CDR3 loop spans 14 amino acids. The chain's CDR3 is CASSGDSYNEKLFF. The CDR3 coding sequence is TGTGCCAGCAGCGGGGACAGTTATAATGAAAAACTGTTTTTT.

This clonotype was counted many times. The chain has TRBV7-2 and TRBJ2-5; D gene uncertain. The germline V and J ends were trimmed by 0 bases and 3 bases, with 8 bases remaining between them. Germline values: CDR1 SGHTA, CDR2 FQGNSA. The length of the CDR3 is 14 residues. The CDR3 reads CASSLAIREETQYF. The CDR3 bases are TGTGCCAGCAGCTTAGCGATTAGAGAAGAGACCCAGTACTTC.